Each of the 26 T cell receptor beta chains below was sequenced from the same sample in a study of blood T cell repertoires in COVID-19. TCRdb keeps only in-frame clones here, not all; method: immunoSEQ multiplex PCR. The sample has 110,000 or so clones; around 90% are singletons. The material sequenced was peripheral blood. Receptors originate from a human donor in a cohort sampled during active COVID-19.

The gene calls are TRBV27 and TRBJ1-6; a weak D match, TRBD1 (5 bases). This CDR3 is 14 amino acids long. Germline lookup yields CDR1 MNHEY and CDR2 SMNVEV (reference sequence). Trimming took off 3 bases at V and 9 bases at J, with 12 bases between the two ends. CDR3 in amino acids: CASSLVDGGSPLHF. The CDR3 DNA reads TGTGCCAGCAGTTTGGTAGACGGGGGTTCACCCCTCCACTTT.

V is TRBV24-1 and J is TRBJ1-4; D gene uncertain. The germline gives CDR1 KGHDR, CDR2 SFDVKD. The length of the CDR3 is 13 residues. Trimming took 8 bases from V and 5 from J, leaving 11 bases between them. DNA of the CDR3: TGTGCCACCATCTTCAACCGGAATGAAAAACTGTTTTTT. Protein sequence: CATIFNRNEKLFF.

This chain links TRBV5-8 with TRBJ2-7; 8 bases are a match to TRBD2. J was trimmed by 7 bases and V by 7 bases; bases with no gene match: 10. The germline V gene has CDR1 SGHTS and CDR2 YDEGEE. CDR3 length: 13 residues. The CDR3 DNA is TGTGCCAGCCGATCGGGGGGGGCGAGGGAGCAGTACTTC. It codes for CASRSGGAREQYF.

The chain employs TRBV11-2 and TRBJ2-2; 15 nucleotides match TRBD2. There are 20 residues in the CDR3. Germline CDR1 SGHAT, CDR2 FQNNGV. The ends lost 0 bases at V and 4 bases at J; junction bases unmatched: 9. The DNA for the CDR3 is TGTGCCAGCAGCTTAGATAGAGGACTAGCGGGAGGGCCCGGCACCGGGGAGCTGTTTTTT. This sequence encodes CASSLDRGLAGGPGTGELFF.

In its sample, this clone was seen a few times. The V call is TRBV12-2, the J call TRBJ1-5; TRBD1 is taken as the D call from the table, unchecked against the DNA. TRBV12-2 is labeled a pseudogene. The CDR3 is made up of 16 amino acids. In nucleotides, the CDR3 is TGTGCAAGTCGCTTAGGGACAGGCCATAGCAATCAGCCCCAGCATTTT. Its protein product is CASRLGTGHSNQPQHF.

To note about this clone: The junction differs from germline at one of its ends, possibly a read error. This chain joins TRBV12-3 or TRBV12-4 and TRBJ1-1, with no clear D. This CDR3 is built from 13 residues. CDR3 in DNA: TGTGCCAGCAGCTTAGGTCAGAACACTGAAGCTTTCTTT. It translates to CASSLGQNTEAFF.

The sample holds one count of this clone. V and J are TRBV9 and TRBJ1-1; a weak D match, TRBD1 (5 bases). Looked up from germline, CDR1 is SGDLS and CDR2 is YYNGEE. The CDR3 has 14 amino acids. The V gene lost 0 bases and the J gene lost 1 base, with 7 bases spanning the gap. The CDR3 loop reads CASSVEGRNTEAFF. CDR3 coding DNA: TGTGCCAGCAGCGTAGAGGGGCGGAACACTGAAGCTTTCTTT. Full variable domain (outside the CDR3, taken from reference TRBV9 and TRBJ1-1): DSGVTQTPKHLITATGQRVTLRCSPRSGDLSVYWYQQSLDQGLQFLIQYYNGEERAKGNILERFSAQQFPDLHSELNLSSLELGDSALYFCASSVEGRNTEAFFGQGTRLTVV.

V is TRBV11-2 and J is TRBJ2-3; the match to TRBD2 covers 7 bases. This CDR3 comprises 16 residues. The V and J ends lost 5 bases and 3 bases, in that order; junction bases with no gene match: 11. Germline-derived CDR1 and CDR2 are SGHAT and FQNNGV. The CDR3 sequence: CASSPWARGGTDTQYF. CDR3 DNA sequence: TGTGCCAGCAGCCCATGGGCGAGGGGAGGGACAGATACGCAGTATTTT.

The CDR3 loop reads CASSIRTSGRETQYF. The CDR3 region has the DNA TGTGCCAGTAGTATTAGGACTAGCGGGAGGGAGACCCAGTACTTC. This sequence joins TRBV19 and TRBJ2-5, with TRBD2 matching 14 bases. Unmatched junction bases numbered 2, after V lost 3 bases and J lost 5 bases. The CDR3 runs to 15 residues. Germline loops: CDR1 LNHDA, CDR2 SQIVND (reference sequence).

This chain connects TRBV3-1 (or the pseudogene TRBV3-2) to TRBJ2-7; weak D call: TRBD1 (6 bases). Trimming removed 0 bases at V and 0 bases at J, with 18 bases between. The CDR3 has 18 amino acids. CDR1 is LGHDT, CDR2 YNNKEL, per germline (reference sequence). For the CDR3, the DNA is TGTGCCAGCAGCCAAGAAACCCAAGGACAGTGGTACTCCTACGAGCAGTACTTC. Translation gives CASSQETQGQWYSYEQYF.

This sequence joins TRBV18 and TRBJ2-6; no definite D call. Germline V lookup: CDR1 KGHSH, CDR2 LQKENI. V lost 3 bases to trimming and J lost 0 bases, with 6 bases between them. The CDR3 sequence is 15 residues long. CDR3 loop: CASSPYSSGANVLTF. The CDR3 DNA reads TGTGCCAGCTCACCCTATAGCTCTGGGGCCAACGTCCTGACTTTC.

The V and J genes are TRBV3-1 (or the pseudogene TRBV3-2) and TRBJ1-1, with TRBD1 identical over 8 bases. Germline V CDR1 and CDR2: LGHDT, YNNKEL (reference sequence). The J segment lost 7 bases and the V segment lost 1 base, leaving 5 bases of the junction unmatched. This CDR3 has 14 amino acids. The CDR3 sequence is CASSQGDRSNEAFF. CDR3 DNA: TGTGCCAGCAGCCAAGGGGACAGGAGTAATGAAGCTTTCTTT.

This chain uses TRBV15 with TRBJ2-7; possible D gene TRBD1, 5 bases. CDR1 and CDR2 (germline): LNHNV, YYDKDF (reference sequence). This CDR3 contains 16 residues. The V gene lost 3 bases and the J gene lost 2 bases, with 17 bases spanning the gap. CDR3 loop: CATSRVTVQSPYEQYF. The CDR3, as DNA: TGTGCCACCAGCAGGGTGACAGTACAGTCCCCCTACGAGCAGTACTTC.

V and J are TRBV19 and TRBJ1-5; TRBD1 might be the D (6 bases). The CDR3 has 17 residues. Trimming took 3 bases from V and 0 from J, leaving 15 bases between them. Germline CDR1 is LNHDA and CDR2 is SQIVND (reference sequence). CDR3 sequence reads: CASSIRTDAYSNQPQHF. The CDR3 DNA is TGTGCCAGTAGTATCCGGACAGATGCGTATAGCAATCAGCCCCAGCATTTT.

The chain employs TRBV7-6 and TRBJ2-3; 12 nucleotides align to TRBD2. The J segment lost 0 bases and the V segment lost 5 bases, leaving 3 bases of the junction unmatched. CDR1 is SGHVS, CDR2 FNYEAQ, per germline. CDR3 size: 16 residues. CDR3 protein: CASSRGTSGSTDTQYF. The DNA of the CDR3 is TGTGCCAGCAGCCGCGGGACTAGCGGGAGCACAGATACGCAGTATTTT.

The genes are TRBV5-1 and TRBJ1-2; D is undetermined. CDR3 length: 13 amino acids. In germline, CDR1 is SGHRS, CDR2 YFSETQ. The V end lost 7 bases, the J end lost 4 bases, and 14 bases lay between the germline ends. The CDR3 here is CASAQAATYGYTF. CDR3 in DNA: TGCGCCAGCGCCCAAGCTGCAACCTATGGCTACACCTTC.

V and J are TRBV6-5 and TRBJ1-3; 7 bases line up with TRBD1. This CDR3 contains 14 residues. The junction had 5 bases not matched to a gene; V was cut back by 4 bases and J by 5 bases. Germline values: CDR1 MNHEY, CDR2 SVGAGI. This chain's CDR3 is CASSSRDRRNTIYF. The CDR3 DNA sequence: TGTGCCAGCAGTTCCCGGGACAGAAGAAACACCATATATTTT.

CDR3 loop: CASSLGSDRQFF. CDR3 bases: TGTGCCAGCAGCTTAGGGTCGGACAGGCAGTTCTTC. V usage is TRBV7-3 and J usage is TRBJ2-1; the D gene is possibly TRBD1 (6 bases). The germline V and J ends were trimmed by 2 bases and 12 bases, with 11 bases remaining between them. CDR1 is SGHTA, CDR2 FQGTGA, per germline. The CDR3 has 12 amino acids. Looking up the rest from reference TRBV7-3 and TRBJ2-1 gives the full variable domain: GAGVSQTPSNKVTEKGKYVELRCDPISGHTALYWYRQSLGQGPEFLIYFQGTGAADDSGLPNDRFFAVRPEGSVSTLKIQRTERGDSAVYLCASSLGSDRQFFGPGTRLTVL.

The J gene is TRBJ1-2, the V gene TRBV6-2 or TRBV6-3; TRBD1 agrees at 9 bases. CDR1 and CDR2 from the germline V gene are MNHEY and SVGEGT. The CDR3 is 15 residues long. The ends lost 5 bases at V and 7 bases at J; junction bases unmatched: 11. The CDR3 here is CASSGVLGQGVGYTF. CDR3 nucleotide sequence: TGTGCCAGCAGTGGAGTCCTGGGACAGGGAGTTGGCTACACCTTC.

This clone occurred a few times. The chain links TRBV7-9 to TRBJ2-6, with 8 bases lining up with TRBD1. V lost 5 bases to trimming and J lost 0 bases; unmatched junction nucleotides: 9. The CDR3 is made up of 18 amino acids. CDR1 is SEHNR, CDR2 FQNEAQ, per germline (reference sequence). CDR3 sequence: CASSQATGVGSGANVLTF. In DNA, the CDR3 is TGTGCCAGCAGCCAAGCGACAGGGGTTGGCTCTGGGGCCAACGTCCTGACTTTC.

V gene TRBV29-1 combines with J gene TRBJ2-3; the match to TRBD1 covers 7 bases. V lost 2 bases, J lost 2 bases, and 7 bases stayed unmatched. The germline V gene encodes CDR1 SQVTM and CDR2 ANQGSEA. The CDR3 is 15 amino acids. The CDR3: CSVERGLTVTDTQYF. The CDR3 DNA reads TGCAGCGTTGAAAGGGGGCTAACGGTCACAGATACGCAGTATTTT.

In DNA form, the CDR3 reads TGTGCCAGCGGGACATACAATCAGCCCCAGCATTTT. It is translated as CASGTYNQPQHF. The rearrangement links TRBV19 to TRBJ1-5, with D perhaps TRBD1 (6 bases). CDR1 and CDR2 from the germline V gene are LNHDA and SQIVND (reference sequence). The CDR3 covers 12 residues. V gave up 9 bases and J gave up 3 bases, with 9 bases separating them. The whole variable domain, filled in from reference TRBV19 and TRBJ1-5, reads DGGITQSPKYLFRKEGQNVTLSCEQNLNHDAMYWYRQDPGQGLRLIYYSQIVNDFQKGDIAEGYSVSREKKESFPLTVTSAQKNPTAFYLCASGTYNQPQHFGDGTRLSIL.

This clone was seen only once. The chain links TRBV6-4 to TRBJ2-7; D is possibly TRBD1 (6 bases). The CDR3 has 16 amino acids. Deletions cut 1 base from V and 0 bases from J, with 13 bases between. Germline CDR1 MRHNA, CDR2 SNTAGT. The CDR3 DNA is TGTGCCAGCAGTGACTTGGGACAAGCCTCCTCCTACGAGCAGTACTTC. Translation: CASSDLGQASSYEQYF.

The sample holds one count of this clone. The chain joins TRBV9 to TRBJ1-1, with a tentative D call TRBD1 (6 bases). The CDR3 covers 14 residues. Looked up from germline, CDR1 is SGDLS and CDR2 is YYNGEE. Trimming took 0 bases from V and 4 from J, leaving 10 bases between them. CDR3 loop: CASSVGQGSTEAFF. The CDR3 DNA reads as TGTGCCAGCAGCGTAGGGCAGGGGAGCACTGAAGCTTTCTTT.

As to this clone: Other DNA variants within this sample encode the same CDR3. This CDR3 reads CASSSLYEQYF. CDR3 nucleotides: TGTGCCAGCAGTTCACTTTACGAGCAGTACTTC. J is TRBJ2-7 and V is TRBV12-3 or TRBV12-4; D call uncertain. Trimming took 4 bases from V and 4 from J, leaving 5 bases between them. CDR3 length: 11 amino acids.

The rearrangement joins TRBV19 to TRBJ2-5, with TRBD2 identical over 9 bases. J was trimmed by 1 base and V by 6 bases; bases with no gene match: 6. Germline CDR1 LNHDA, CDR2 SQIVND (reference sequence). The CDR3 is 15 amino acids. The CDR3 DNA reads TGTGCCAGTAGGATTAGCGGGAGAGGCCAAGAGACCCAGTACTTC. This encodes CASRISGRGQETQYF. The full variable domain, rest sourced from reference TRBV19 and TRBJ2-5, is DGGITQSPKYLFRKEGQNVTLSCEQNLNHDAMYWYRQDPGQGLRLIYYSQIVNDFQKGDIAEGYSVSREKKESFPLTVTSAQKNPTAFYLCASRISGRGQETQYFGPGTRLLVL.